Listed here are 23 T cell receptor beta chains from one sample, sequenced in a study of blood T cell repertoires in COVID-19. Assay used: immunoSEQ multiplex PCR; TCRdb lists only in-frame clones, some missing. The sample lists about 150,000 clones, approximately 80% occurring once. The sequencing sample was made of peripheral blood. Source of these receptors: a woman in her fifties or sixties with acute or convalescent COVID-19.

The V gene is TRBV12-5, the J gene TRBJ1-3; 8 bases align to TRBD1. CDR1 is LGHNT, CDR2 FRNRAP, per germline. The V segment lost 2 bases and the J segment 4 bases; nucleotides outside the gene matches: 7. This CDR3 comprises 16 residues. CDR3 sequence (DNA): TGTGCTAGTGGTTTGACACGGACAGGGACAGGAAACACCATATATTTT. Residues: CASGLTRTGTGNTIYF.

The chain uses TRBV5-5 and TRBJ2-7, with TRBD2 identical over 12 bases. After removal of 4 bases from V and 0 bases from J, the junction contained 8 bases not matched to a gene. The germline gives CDR1 SGHKS, CDR2 YYEKEE (reference sequence). The CDR3 has 17 amino acids. CDR3 DNA: TGTGCCAGCAGCACGGGGACTAGCGGGCCGGACTCCTACGAGCAGTACTTC. This sequence encodes CASSTGTSGPDSYEQYF.

The chain is built from TRBV10-1 and TRBJ2-7, with 7 bases lining up with TRBD1. CDR3 length: 14 residues. Trimming removed 6 bases from V and 2 bases from J; junction bases left unmatched: 7. Germline V CDR1 and CDR2: WNHNN, SYGVQD (reference sequence). The CDR3 DNA follows: TGCGCCAGCAGGGGGGACAGATCCGCCTACGAGCAGTACTTC. It translates to CASRGDRSAYEQYF.

The chain joins TRBV10-3 to TRBJ2-7, with TRBD1 matching 7 bases. V gave up 0 bases and J gave up 2 bases; unmatched junction bases: 1. Germline loops: CDR1 ENHRY, CDR2 SYGVKD. This CDR3 has 14 amino acids. CDR3 nucleotide sequence: TGTGCCATCAGTGAGTCCAGGGGGACCTACGAGCAGTACTTC. Its protein is CAISESRGTYEQYF.

The chain employs TRBV7-2 and TRBJ1-1; perhaps TRBD1 as D (6 bases). CDR1 is SGHTA and CDR2 is FQGNSA in the germline V gene. V lost 2 bases and J 2 bases, leaving 18 bases between the germline ends. This CDR3 is 17 amino acids long. The CDR3 is CASSLRIPGRGNTEAFF. In nucleotides, the CDR3 is TGTGCCAGCAGCTTAAGGATCCCTGGCAGGGGAAACACTGAAGCTTTCTTT.

This chain connects TRBV10-3 to TRBJ2-7; 12 positions match TRBD1. CDR3 length: 14 amino acids. Germline CDR1 and CDR2: ENHRY and SYGVKD. The junction had 0 bases not matched to a gene; V was cut back by 4 bases and J by 2 bases. The CDR3 protein is CAISGDRGPYEQYF. The CDR3 DNA follows: TGTGCCATCAGTGGGGACAGGGGGCCCTACGAGCAGTACTTC.

This sequence joins TRBV6-2 or TRBV6-3 and TRBJ2-2; D possibly corresponds to TRBD1 (6 bases). This CDR3 is built from 17 residues. Germline V gives CDR1 MNHEY, CDR2 SVGEGT. Trimming left V 5 bases short and J 0 bases short, with 16 bases between. DNA of the CDR3: TGTGCCAGCAGTACAGGGTGGGGACAAACGAACACCGGGGAGCTGTTTTTT. Translating it yields CASSTGWGQTNTGELFF.

The V gene is TRBV7-9, the J gene TRBJ2-7; 7 bases map to TRBD2. CDR1 is SEHNR, CDR2 FQNEAQ, per germline (reference sequence). The trim removed 4 bases at V and 2 bases at J, leaving 5 bases unmatched. CDR3 size: 14 residues. The CDR3 loop reads CASSSRLATYEQYF. The CDR3, as DNA: TGTGCCAGCAGCTCCCGACTAGCCACCTACGAGCAGTACTTC.

The chain couples TRBV30 to TRBJ1-4; 10 bases align to TRBD1. Germline trimming cut 3 bases from V and 3 bases from J; bases unmatched to any gene: 1. The CDR3 has 14 residues. From germline, CDR1 is GTSNPN and CDR2 SVGIG (reference sequence). The CDR3 DNA is TGTGCCTGGAGCGGACAGGGGGCTAATGAAAAACTGTTTTTT. Residues: CAWSGQGANEKLFF.

This clone was observed a single time. The chain uses TRBV7-2 and TRBJ1-2, with 9 bases matching TRBD1. Germline lookup yields CDR1 SGHTA and CDR2 FQGNSA. The CDR3 totals 15 residues. V shed 5 bases, J shed 0 bases, and the junction held 4 bases outside the gene matches. The CDR3 sequence is CASSAGTGTNYGYTF. CDR3 DNA: TGTGCCAGCAGCGCCGGGACAGGGACTAACTATGGCTACACCTTC.

This chain links TRBV14 with TRBJ1-6; D gene uncertain. The germline V and J ends were trimmed by 4 bases and 7 bases, with 14 bases remaining between them. CDR3 length: 15 amino acids. Per germline, CDR1 SGHDN and CDR2 FVKESK. The CDR3 bases are TGTGCCAGCAGCCCCGATCGGGGAAGGAATTCACCCCTCCACTTT. Its translation: CASSPDRGRNSPLHF.

This clone was counted only a few times. The rearrangement links TRBV3-1 (or the pseudogene TRBV3-2) to TRBJ1-2; no clear D gene. This CDR3 region has 13 residues. V gave up 4 bases and J gave up 8 bases, with 14 bases separating them. The germline gives CDR1 LGHDT, CDR2 YNNKEL (reference sequence). The CDR3: CASSLSGEGGYTF. DNA of the CDR3: TGTGCCAGCAGCCTTTCTGGCGAGGGCGGCTACACCTTC.

This chain connects TRBV5-8 to TRBJ2-7, with a possible D match to TRBD1 (6 bases). The V end lost 1 base, the J end lost 4 bases, and 9 bases lay between the germline ends. Germline V gene data show CDR1 as SGHTS and CDR2 as YDEGEE. This CDR3 has 13 residues. The CDR3 loop reads CASSLTRGYEQYF. CDR3 sequence (DNA): TGTGCCAGCAGCTTGACAAGGGGGTACGAGCAGTACTTC. Full variable domain (rest looked up from reference TRBV5-8 and TRBJ2-7): EAGVTQSPTHLIKTRGQQATLRCSPISGHTSVYWYQQALGLGLQFLLWYDEGEERNRGNFPPRFSGRQFPNYSSELNVNALELEDSALYLCASSLTRGYEQYFGPGTRLTVT.

V is TRBV6-2 or TRBV6-3 and J is TRBJ1-1; D unresolved. V gave up 4 bases and J gave up 0 bases, with 6 bases separating them. The CDR3 length is 13 residues. CDR1 and CDR2 (germline): MNHEY, SVGEGT. The CDR3: CASSLSLNTEAFF. The CDR3 DNA sequence: TGTGCCAGCAGTTTATCTCTGAACACTGAAGCTTTCTTT.

The gene calls are TRBV3-1 (or the pseudogene TRBV3-2) and TRBJ2-5; TRBD2 is a possible D gene (6 bases). This CDR3 contains 14 residues. The germline V gene encodes CDR1 LGHDT and CDR2 YNNKEL (reference sequence). V shed 3 bases and J shed 5 bases, with 13 bases lying between them. Written as DNA, the CDR3 is TGTGCCAGCAGCCACCGCGGGGTCGGGGAGACCCAGTACTTC. Protein product: CASSHRGVGETQYF.

This clone came up once. The V gene is TRBV5-1, the J gene TRBJ1-3; the match to TRBD1 covers 9 bases. There are 15 residues in the CDR3. Trimming at V came to 2 bases and at J to 3 bases, leaving 3 bases not matched to a gene. Germline V gene sequence: CDR1 SGHRS, CDR2 YFSETQ. The DNA for the CDR3 is TGCGCCAGCAGCTTCAGGACAGGGGATGGAAACACCATATATTTT. Amino acids: CASSFRTGDGNTIYF.

The gene calls are TRBV6-5 and TRBJ1-5; TRBD1 might be the D (5 bases). This CDR3 contains 15 residues. Germline V gene lookup returns CDR1 MNHEY and CDR2 SVGAGI. The ends were cut back, 6 bases at V and 2 bases at J, with 14 bases in the middle. CDR3 amino acids: CASSSSGGGNQPQHF. The DNA for the CDR3 is TGTGCCAGCAGCTCGTCGGGGGGGGGCAATCAGCCCCAGCATTTT.

J is TRBJ2-7 and V is TRBV4-3, with a possible D match to TRBD2 (7 bases). The CDR3 loop spans 15 amino acids. V lost 1 base to trimming and J lost 6 bases, with 16 bases between them. Germline V gene data show CDR1 as LGHNA and CDR2 as YSLEER. CDR3 coding DNA: TGCGCCAGCAGCCAAGTTTTTGGGGGGGCTTCCGAGCAGTACTTC. Protein: CASSQVFGGASEQYF.

A few counts support this clone. J is TRBJ2-4 and V is TRBV5-1; 7 bases are a match to TRBD2. Germline lookup yields CDR1 SGHRS and CDR2 YFSETQ. The CDR3 length is 15 residues. V lost 4 bases to trimming and J lost 3 bases; unmatched junction nucleotides: 7. The CDR3 bases are TGCGCCAGCAGCCCCCTGGGGGGGGGCAAAAACATTCAGTACTTC. It codes for CASSPLGGGKNIQYF.

The gene calls are TRBV7-9 and TRBJ1-2, with D uncertain. The V end was cut by 1 base, the J end by 4 bases, with 7 bases between. Germline V CDR1 and CDR2: SEHNR, FQNEAQ (reference sequence). The CDR3 length is 13 residues. CDR3 sequence: CASSLERVYGYTF. In DNA, the CDR3 is TGTGCCAGCAGCTTAGAGCGGGTCTATGGCTACACCTTC. Full variable domain (outside the CDR3, taken from reference TRBV7-9 and TRBJ1-2): DTGVSQNPRHKITKRGQNVTFRCDPISEHNRLYWYRQTLGQGPEFLTYFQNEAQLEKSRLLSDRFSAERPKGSFSTLEIQRTEQGDSAMYLCASSLERVYGYTFGSGTRLTVV.

J is TRBJ2-6 and V is TRBV30; D unclear. Trimming shortened V by 2 bases and J by 0 bases, and 17 bases separated the two germline ends. There are 18 residues in the CDR3. Germline loops: CDR1 GTSNPN, CDR2 SVGIG (reference sequence). CDR3: CAWSISLIPSSGANVLTF. CDR3 nucleotide sequence: TGTGCCTGGAGTATCTCCCTAATTCCGAGCTCTGGGGCCAACGTCCTGACTTTC.

The chain is built from TRBV3-1 (or the pseudogene TRBV3-2) and TRBJ2-1; tentative D call: TRBD2 (5 bases). Germline V gene lookup returns CDR1 LGHDT and CDR2 YNNKEL (reference sequence). V was trimmed by 4 bases and J by 2 bases, leaving 12 bases between them. CDR3 size: 15 residues. The CDR3 nucleotides read TGTGCCAGCAGCCTTCTAGCTCGGCCCTACAATGAGCAGTTCTTC. Its translation: CASSLLARPYNEQFF.

The chain couples TRBV6-5 to TRBJ2-1; 8 bases are a match to TRBD2. Germline V gene lookup returns CDR1 MNHEY and CDR2 SVGAGI. The V segment lost 7 bases and the J segment 8 bases; nucleotides outside the gene matches: 7. The length of the CDR3 is 13 residues. The CDR3 DNA reads as TGTGCCAGCACCCCCGGACTAGCCCATGAGCAGTTCTTC. Translated: CASTPGLAHEQFF.